Given below is one T cell receptor beta chain in context. Its recognized antigen is unknown. No qualities accompany the bases; no much larger clone lies one base away. From each donor, a single peripheral blood sample of roughly 0.11 L on average was drawn into heparinised tubes. A BD FACSAria II and a panel including CD45RO, CCR7, CD25, CD127, CD95 and CD27 were used to sort naive, central memory, regulatory and stem cell-like memory CD4+ T cells. A purity above 98% was achieved for all sorted populations. Right away, PBMCs were isolated by Lymphoprep density gradient centrifugation and were stained directly, with no culture step. To minimize batch effects, samples were stained and sorted in pairs, one healthy donor with one patient per experiment. The entire isolated RNA was reverse transcribed using the High Capacity cDNA Reverse Transcription Kit, and thus expressed TCRB transcripts were sequenced. Deep immunoSEQ sequencing was applied to naive, central memory and regulatory T cell samples, giving an average of approximately 4 million total reads per sample. After sorted cells were lysed in RLT buffer, RNA was extracted with DNase-treated RNeasy Micro or Mini kits, with the choice depending on cell number. Each cell subset was processed separately to prevent cross-contamination, with patient and healthy donor samples processed together. TCRB sequences were amplified from cDNA with the immunoSEQ multiplex PCR, producing 87-bp fragments spanning the CDR3 region. Amplicons were sequenced on the Illumina HiSeq platform. The paper's processing steps were these. PCR bias was computationally corrected using synthetic template baselines, reads within Hamming distance 2 were collapsed, and singletons that could not be merged were discarded. Reads were aligned against IMGT to assign V, D and J genes, CDR3 length and insertions or deletions at six rearrangement sites. Clonotype counts were normalized to sorted cell number within each subset before computing true diversity and Gini coefficients with the tcR R package. The overlap coefficient, calculated on TCRB nucleotide sequences, was used to quantify repertoire sharing. Out-of-frame TCRB sequences from naive cells were analyzed as a proxy for the pre-selection repertoire. TCRdb retrieved this table from immuneACCESS and kept in-frame rearrangements only. Not all clones are present; in checked studies, unresolved V genes account for under half, and no reason is known for the remainder. That table supplies the V and J calls and clone size; D and trimming were determined from the DNA. This sample has more than 250,000 clones in its table, and around 20% of those were observed once. Together, the top ten hold less than 0.035% of the sample.

This entry belongs to a study of beta chain features in type 1 diabetes (dated by TCRdb to 2016 to 2018). Concerning the study at large: Patients and healthy donors did not differ in mean age, gender distribution, total cell number or subset yield. A total of 107,917,701 sorted cells were examined across all samples, and the number of cells per subset was strongly correlated with RNA yield. In the study, recently diagnosed type 1 diabetes patients and matched healthy donors were compared on the TCRB repertoires of their sorted circulating CD4+ T cell subsets. Regulatory and stem cell-like memory subsets were isolated from only 8 patients and roughly eight healthy donors, whereas naive and central memory subsets came from all 30 or so donors.

Broad study findings and their caveats: Only small numbers of individuals were included in the HLA sub-analyses, which left unresolved whether HLA type had any influence on TCRB rearrangement. A moderate but significant shortening of TCRB CDR3 length was observed in type 1 diabetes patients in all four CD4+ subsets. Because cDNA was sequenced instead of genomic DNA, activated cells with high expression could be over-represented, although the groups did not differ in activation or CD3 levels. The naive, central memory and regulatory TCRB repertoires appeared to resemble one another more closely among patients than among healthy donors. Shorter templates might have been favored by PCR, but patient and control samples were amplified and corrected together, so both groups would have been affected equally by any skew. At VDJ recombination sites, type 1 diabetes patients had fewer insertions and more deleted nucleotides, which implies abnormalities in thymic rearrangement.

CDR1 is given as SGHRS and CDR2 as YFSETQ, both from the germline V gene. From the cysteine through the phenylalanine, the CDR3 covers 16 amino acids. CDR3 DNA is the only sequence kept; it has 48 bases, read in frame from the first base. V loses 2 bases, J loses 3 bases, and the germline ends lie 12 bases apart. The sample comprised naive CD4+ T cells from blood. This specimen's cell subset or site label, per the study, means: true naive CD4+ T cells. The receptor was derived from a woman between 40 and 50 years old with type 1 diabetes. Recombination linked TRBV5-1 to TRBJ2-6; matching of 5 bases hints at TRBD1 as the D gene. CDR3 loop: CASSFSQGGGANVLTF. The nucleotides are TGCGCCAGCAGCTTCAGTCAGGGTGGTGGGGCCAACGTCCTGACTTTC.